Below, 10 T cell receptor beta chains from the same sample are listed, as sequenced in a study of T cell clonotyping in hematopoietic cell transplantation. Generated by immunoSEQ multiplex PCR, the TCRdb table keeps only in-frame clones and is missing some. There are approximately 70,000 clones in the sample; around 94% occur only once, and around 1.6% lies in the top ten. Sequences were obtained from peripheral blood mononuclear cells. These receptors all stem from a man aged 50 or older in good health. Some clones in this sample may be carry-over from other donors' samples.

V usage is TRBV29-1 and J usage is TRBJ1-1; D not resolved. The germline V and J ends were trimmed by 4 bases and 4 bases, with 13 bases remaining between them. Germline V gives CDR1 SQVTM, CDR2 ANQGSEA. CDR3 length: 13 amino acids. The CDR3 spells CSVVEQDGTEAFF. Here the CDR3 DNA reads TGCAGCGTTGTTGAGCAGGATGGCACTGAAGCTTTCTTT.

V gene TRBV10-3 combines with J gene TRBJ2-7, with TRBD2 as a possible D gene (5 bases). CDR1 and CDR2 (germline): ENHRY, SYGVKD. Trimming took 3 bases from V and 4 from J, leaving 10 bases between them. The CDR3 has 13 amino acids. The CDR3 spells CAISDGLGYEQYF. The DNA of the CDR3 is TGTGCCATCAGTGACGGACTTGGATACGAGCAGTACTTC.

V usage is TRBV5-1 and J usage is TRBJ1-4, with 7 bases aligning to TRBD1. The CDR3 is 15 amino acids. CDR1 SGHRS and CDR2 YFSETQ come from the germline V gene. V lost 3 bases to trimming and J lost 5 bases; unmatched junction nucleotides: 7. The CDR3 region has the DNA TGCGCCAGCAGCTCCGGTAGGGGGCGGAATGAAAAACTGTTTTTT. Residues: CASSSGRGRNEKLFF.

This sequence joins TRBV29-1 and TRBJ2-1; no reliable D call. V was cut by 5 bases and J by 9 bases, with 14 bases left in between. The CDR3 runs 12 residues. Germline-derived CDR1 and CDR2 are SQVTM and ANQGSEA. The CDR3 bases are TGCAGCGTTTATAAGGGTACTGCTGAGCAGTTCTTC. Protein: CSVYKGTAEQFF.

CDR3 sequence: CASFSGQLSSYNEQFF. As DNA, the CDR3 is TGTGCCAGCTTCAGTGGACAGCTGAGCTCCTACAATGAGCAGTTCTTC. The chain recombines TRBV5-4 with TRBJ2-1, with D maybe TRBD1 (6 bases). CDR3 size: 16 residues. V lost 7 bases and J 0 bases, leaving 17 bases between the germline ends. CDR1 SGHNT and CDR2 YYREEE come from the germline V gene (reference sequence).

CDR3 bases: TGTGCCAGCAGCGGGACTATGGGTGGTACCCAGTACTTC. Its protein product is CASSGTMGGTQYF. The chain joins TRBV7-9 to TRBJ2-5; 7 nucleotides agree with TRBD2. The germline V gene encodes CDR1 SEHNR and CDR2 FQNEAQ (reference sequence). CDR3 length: 13 amino acids. With V trimmed by 5 bases and J by 8 bases, 8 bases remained unmatched.

In nucleotides, the CDR3 is TGTGCCAGCAGCTCGCCGAACCTTACAGGAATCTACTACGAGCAGTACTTC. Translation gives CASSSPNLTGIYYEQYF. The chain uses TRBV11-2 and TRBJ2-7, with D possibly TRBD1 on 5 matching bases. The CDR3 runs 17 residues. V lost 4 bases to trimming and J lost 3 bases, with 22 bases between them. The germline gives CDR1 SGHAT, CDR2 FQNNGV.

V gene TRBV6-6 combines with J gene TRBJ1-5; D is perhaps TRBD1 (5 bases). The CDR3 has 14 amino acids. CDR1 and CDR2 from the germline V gene are MNHNY and SVGAGI (reference sequence). Between the trimmed V and J ends, which lost 5 bases and 1 base, there was a span of 9 bases. This chain's CDR3 is CASSTRDSNQPQHF. DNA of the CDR3: TGTGCCAGCAGTACCCGGGACAGCAATCAGCCCCAGCATTTT.

The CDR3 loop is CASRSEFNQPQHF. CDR3 coding DNA: TGTGCCAGCAGGTCAGAATTCAATCAGCCCCAGCATTTT. J is TRBJ1-5 and V is TRBV6-1; D unresolved. Germline CDR1 and CDR2: MNHNS and SASEGT. The CDR3 extends over 13 amino acids. The V end lost 6 bases, the J end lost 3 bases, and 9 bases lay between the germline ends.

The chain links TRBV28 to TRBJ1-2; D may be TRBD1 (6 bases). Trimming took off 4 bases at V and 6 bases at J, with 18 bases between the two ends. Germline V gene data show CDR1 as MDHEN and CDR2 as SYDVKM. This CDR3 is 15 amino acids long. CDR3 bases: TGTGCCAGCAGTTGGGGGGCGGCAGGCAAGGATGGCTACACCTTC. Its translation: CASSWGAAGKDGYTF.